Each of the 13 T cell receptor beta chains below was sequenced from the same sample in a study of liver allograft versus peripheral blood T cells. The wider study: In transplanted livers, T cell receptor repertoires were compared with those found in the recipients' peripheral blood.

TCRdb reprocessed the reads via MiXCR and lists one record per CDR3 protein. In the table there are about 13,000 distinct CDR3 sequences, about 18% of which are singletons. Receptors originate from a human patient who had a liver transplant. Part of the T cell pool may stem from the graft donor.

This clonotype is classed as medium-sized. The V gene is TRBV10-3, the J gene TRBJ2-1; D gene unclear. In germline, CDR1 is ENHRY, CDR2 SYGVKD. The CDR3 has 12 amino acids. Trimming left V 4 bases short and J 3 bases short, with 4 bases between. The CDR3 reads CAISGGYNEQFF. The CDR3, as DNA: TGTGCCATCAGTGGGGGCTACAATGAGCAGTTCTTC.

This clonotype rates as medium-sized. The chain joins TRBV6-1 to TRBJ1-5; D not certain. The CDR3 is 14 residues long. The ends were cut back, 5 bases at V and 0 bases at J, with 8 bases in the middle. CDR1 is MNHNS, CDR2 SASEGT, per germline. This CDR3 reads CASSSLHSNQPQHF. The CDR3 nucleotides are TGTGCCAGCAGTTCCCTTCATAGCAATCAGCCCCAGCATTTT.

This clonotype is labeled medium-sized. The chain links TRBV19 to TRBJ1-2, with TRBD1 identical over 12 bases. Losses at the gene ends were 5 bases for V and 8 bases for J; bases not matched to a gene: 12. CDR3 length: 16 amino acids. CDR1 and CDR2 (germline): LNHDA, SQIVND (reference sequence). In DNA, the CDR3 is TGTGCCAGTAGTGTCGTAACCGGGACAGGGGGCGAAGGCTACACCTTC. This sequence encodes CASSVVTGTGGEGYTF.

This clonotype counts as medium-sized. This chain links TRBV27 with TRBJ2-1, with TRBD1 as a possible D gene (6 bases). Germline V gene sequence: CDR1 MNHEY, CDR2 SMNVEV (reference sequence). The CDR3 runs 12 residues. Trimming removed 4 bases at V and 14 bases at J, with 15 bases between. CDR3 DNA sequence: TGTGCCAGCAGTTCCTACAGGGAGAGGGAGTTCTTC. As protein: CASSSYREREFF.

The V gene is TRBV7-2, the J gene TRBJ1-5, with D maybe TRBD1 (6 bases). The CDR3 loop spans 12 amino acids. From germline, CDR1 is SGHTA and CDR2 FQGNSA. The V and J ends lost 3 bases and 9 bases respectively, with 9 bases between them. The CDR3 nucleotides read TGTGCCAGCAGCTTGGGGGGGGCGCCCCAGCATTTT. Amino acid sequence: CASSLGGAPQHF.

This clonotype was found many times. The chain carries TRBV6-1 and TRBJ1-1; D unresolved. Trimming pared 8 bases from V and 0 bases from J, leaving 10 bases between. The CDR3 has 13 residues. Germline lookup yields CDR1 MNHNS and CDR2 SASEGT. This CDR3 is CASDYGMNTEAFF. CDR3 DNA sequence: TGTGCCAGCGATTACGGGATGAACACTGAAGCTTTCTTT.

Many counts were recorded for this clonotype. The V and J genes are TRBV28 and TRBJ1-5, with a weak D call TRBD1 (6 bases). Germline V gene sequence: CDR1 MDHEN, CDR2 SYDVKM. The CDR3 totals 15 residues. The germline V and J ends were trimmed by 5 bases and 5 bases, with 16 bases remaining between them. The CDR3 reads CASSDDRTGYQPQHF. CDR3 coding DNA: TGTGCCAGCAGTGATGACAGGACTGGTTATCAGCCCCAGCATTTT.

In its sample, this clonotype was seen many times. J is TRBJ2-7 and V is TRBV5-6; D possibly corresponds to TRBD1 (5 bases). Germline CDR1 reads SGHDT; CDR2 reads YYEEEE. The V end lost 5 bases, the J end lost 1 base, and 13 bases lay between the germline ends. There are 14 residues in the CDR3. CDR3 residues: CASSPWQGSYEQYF. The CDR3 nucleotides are TGTGCCAGCAGTCCTTGGCAGGGTTCCTACGAGCAGTACTTC.

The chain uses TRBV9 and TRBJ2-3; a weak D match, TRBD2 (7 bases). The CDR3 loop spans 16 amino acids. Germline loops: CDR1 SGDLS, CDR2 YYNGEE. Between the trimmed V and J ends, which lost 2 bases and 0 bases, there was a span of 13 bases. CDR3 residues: CASSVRGRGSTDTQYF. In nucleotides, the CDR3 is TGTGCCAGCAGCGTTCGGGGGCGGGGGAGCACAGATACGCAGTATTTT.

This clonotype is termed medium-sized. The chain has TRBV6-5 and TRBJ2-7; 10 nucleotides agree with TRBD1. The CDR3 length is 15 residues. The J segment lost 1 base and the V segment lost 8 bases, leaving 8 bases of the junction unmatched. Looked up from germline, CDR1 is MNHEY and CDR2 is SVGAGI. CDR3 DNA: TGTGCCAGCTCCTTGGACAGGGGGGAATCCTACGAGCAGTACTTC. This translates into CASSLDRGESYEQYF.

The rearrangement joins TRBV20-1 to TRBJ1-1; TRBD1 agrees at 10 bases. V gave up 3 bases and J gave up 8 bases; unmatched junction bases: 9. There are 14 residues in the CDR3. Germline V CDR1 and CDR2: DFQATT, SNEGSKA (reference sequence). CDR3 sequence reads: CSASNQDRGSEAFF. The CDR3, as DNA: TGCAGTGCTAGTAACCAGGACAGGGGGTCAGAAGCTTTCTTT.

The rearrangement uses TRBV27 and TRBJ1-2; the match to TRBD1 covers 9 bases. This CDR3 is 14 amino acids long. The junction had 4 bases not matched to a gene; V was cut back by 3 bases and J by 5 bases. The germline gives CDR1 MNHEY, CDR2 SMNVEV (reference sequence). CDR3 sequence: CASSFRDRVYGYTF. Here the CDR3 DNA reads TGTGCCAGCAGTTTCCGGGACAGGGTTTATGGCTACACCTTC.

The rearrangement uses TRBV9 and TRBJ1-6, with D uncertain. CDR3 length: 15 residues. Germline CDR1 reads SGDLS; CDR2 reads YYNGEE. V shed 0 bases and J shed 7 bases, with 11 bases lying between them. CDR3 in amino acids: CASSVGLGVNSPLHF. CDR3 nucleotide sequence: TGTGCCAGCAGCGTAGGTCTGGGAGTGAATTCACCCCTCCACTTT.